These T cell receptor beta chains were read from a single sample in a study of control samples from healthy donors and cancer patients. The data were produced by immunoSEQ multiplex PCR, yet TCRdb's version contains in-frame clones alone and is incomplete. In the table there are tens of thousands of clones, more than 75% of which are singletons. The sample taken for sequencing was PBMCs. The receptors were sampled from a woman aged 45-65 years with lung cancer. The CDR3 runs from the conserved cysteine through the conserved F or W. Each record gives: J gene, D gene, V gene, clone size, CDR3 DNA, CDR3 protein. A D gene is named only where the DNA matches it firmly. The listing skips clone size in some rows; elsewhere it reads once, few, many or a size class.

>TRBJ2-3|TRBD2|TRBV9|NA
TGTGCCAGCAGCGCCGGGACTAGCGCGGGCACAGATACGCAGTATTTT
CASSAGTSAGTDTQYF
>TRBJ2-7|NA|TRBV6-5|few
TGTGCCAGCAGCGTGGGGATTAAGGGATACGAGCAGTACTTC
CASSVGIKGYEQYF
>TRBJ1-2|TRBD1|TRBV11-2|few
TGTGCCAGCAGCACCACAGGGGTCGGCTACACCTTC
CASSTTGVGYTF
>TRBJ1-2|NA|TRBV7-9|NA
TGTGCCAGCAGCTGGGCAGGGGTGGGCTATGGCTACACCTTC
CASSWAGVGYGYTF
>TRBJ1-5|NA|TRBV12-3/TRBV12-4|NA
TGTGCCAGCAGATATAGCAATCAGCCCCAGCATTTT
CASRYSNQPQHF
>TRBJ1-2|NA|TRBV28|NA
TGTGCCAGCAGTTTGACAGCCGAAGCCTATGGCTACACCTTC
CASSLTAEAYGYTF
>TRBJ2-4|NA|TRBV11-2|once
TGTGCCAGCAGCCCTACCCCAGGGGACCGCCTAGCCAAAAACATTCAGTACTTC
CASSPTPGDRLAKNIQYF
>TRBJ2-1|TRBD2|TRBV11-3|NA
TGTGCCAGCAGCTTATTGGCTAGCGGGGGGAGAAGTGAGCAGTTCTTC
CASSLLASGGRSEQFF
>TRBJ1-6|NA|TRBV27|NA
TGTGCCAGCACTTCTCCTTATAATTCACCCCTCCACTTT
CASTSPYNSPLHF
>TRBJ1-4|TRBD1|TRBV11-2|NA
TGTGCCAGCAGCTCCGGACAGGGGAAAGAAAAACTGTTTTTT
CASSSGQGKEKLFF
>TRBJ2-2|NA|TRBV5-1|NA
TGCGCCAGCAGCTTGGAGTCAGGGAACCCCGGGGAGCTGTTTTTT
CASSLESGNPGELFF
>TRBJ2-2|NA|TRBV7-7|NA
TGTGCCAGCAGCTTAGGTGCGGCCGGGGAGCTGTTTTTT
CASSLGAAGELFF
>TRBJ1-2|NA|TRBV30|NA
TGTGCCTGGACTCTGGGAGACTATGGCTACACCTTC
CAWTLGDYGYTF
>TRBJ2-7|NA|TRBV3-1/TRBV3-2|NA
TGTGCCAGCAGCCAAGATAGTAGCGAGCAGTACTTC
CASSQDSSEQYF
>TRBJ1-2|NA|TRBV3-1/TRBV3-2|NA
TGTGCCAGCAGCCAAGAGGTGGGCCCAAGCTATGGCTACACCTTC
CASSQEVGPSYGYTF
>TRBJ2-1|NA|TRBV7-9|NA
TGTGCCAGCGGGGAAAACCGGCTCCAGCTGGATGAGCAGTTCTTC
CASGENRLQLDEQFF
>TRBJ1-1|NA|TRBV10-3|once
TGTGCCATCAGTGAGTCGGGGGGAACAGTGAACACTGAAGCTTTCTTT
CAISESGGTVNTEAFF
>TRBJ2-7|TRBD2|TRBV11-2|NA
TGTGCCAGCAGGCGCGGGAGTAACTACGAGCAGTACTTC
CASRRGSNYEQYF
>TRBJ1-1|TRBD1|TRBV5-1|NA
TGCGCCAGCAGCTTGGATGTGGACAGGGGGAACACTGAAGCTTTCTTT
CASSLDVDRGNTEAFF
>TRBJ2-5|NA|TRBV7-9|NA
TGTGCCAGCAGCTTAAGGCTAGAAGAGACCCAGTACTTC
CASSLRLEETQYF
>TRBJ1-1|NA|TRBV18|NA
TGTGCCAGCTCACCTCCGCCGAACACTGAAGCTTTCTTT
CASSPPPNTEAFF
>TRBJ1-4|NA|TRBV6-1|NA
TGTGCCAGCAGTGAAGGGCAGCCTAATGAAAAACTGTTTTTT
CASSEGQPNEKLFF
>TRBJ1-1|NA|TRBV5-1|NA
TGCGCCAGCAGACGTCAGACAGGGAACACTGAAGCTTTCTTT
CASRRQTGNTEAFF
>TRBJ1-1|NA|TRBV28|few
TGTGCCAGCAGTTTCGGCGGGACTGGGGGAGCTTTCTTT
CASSFGGTGGAFF
>TRBJ1-1|TRBD1|TRBV4-3|NA
TGCGCCAGCAGCCAAGGGACAGGGGTGAACACTGAAGCTTTCTTT
CASSQGTGVNTEAFF
>TRBJ1-5|TRBD1|TRBV28|NA
TGTGCCAGCAGTCCCACTGGGACAGGGAAAAGCAATCAGCCCCAGCATTTT
CASSPTGTGKSNQPQHF
>TRBJ1-2|TRBD1|TRBV27|NA
TGTGCCAGCACCCCAGGGGGAGGGTATGGCTACACCTTC
CASTPGGGYGYTF
>TRBJ1-5|NA|TRBV15|NA
TGTGCCACCAGCAGGGTCCGGGGGTCAAATAGCAATCAGCCCCAGCATTTT
CATSRVRGSNSNQPQHF
>TRBJ2-7|NA|TRBV6-5|NA
TGTGCCAGCAGTCCCATACCAACCCCCTACGAGCAGTACTTC
CASSPIPTPYEQYF
>TRBJ2-3|TRBD1|TRBV7-2|NA
TGTGCCAGCAGCCTGGACAGGGCCCCAGATACGCAGTATTTT
CASSLDRAPDTQYF
>TRBJ2-5|NA|TRBV5-4|NA
TGTGCCAGCAGCCCCGGTAGCGGAGTACAAGAGACCCAGTACTTC
CASSPGSGVQETQYF
>TRBJ1-2|NA|TRBV5-6|once
TGTGCCAGCAGCTTGGACGAGAATTATGGCTACACCTTC
CASSLDENYGYTF
>TRBJ1-2|NA|TRBV19|NA
TGTGCCAGCAACCCTCAAGGGCCCTATGGCTACACCTTC
CASNPQGPYGYTF
>TRBJ1-4|NA|TRBV19|NA
TGTGCCCCGAGGGAAAAACTGTTTTTT
CAPREKLFF
>TRBJ2-1|NA|TRBV24-1|few
TGTGCCACCAGTGATTCGGGACTGGGTTGGGATGAGCAGTTCTTC
CATSDSGLGWDEQFF
>TRBJ2-7|NA|TRBV6-5|NA
TGTGCCAGCAGACGCAGGGGAGGAACCTACGAGCAGTACTTC
CASRRRGGTYEQYF
>TRBJ1-1|NA|TRBV7-8|NA
TGTGCCAGCAGCTTGGTCAGGGCGCCAAGCCGTACTGAAGCTTTCTTT
CASSLVRAPSRTEAFF
>TRBJ2-1|NA|TRBV5-1|NA
TGCGCCAGCAGCGTTATGGGTCAAGACAATGAGCAGTTCTTC
CASSVMGQDNEQFF
>TRBJ1-1|NA|TRBV2|NA
TGTGCCAGCAGTTTTAGACCGGGACATTTGAACACTGAAGCTTTCTTT
CASSFRPGHLNTEAFF
>TRBJ1-6|TRBD1|TRBV30|NA
TGTGCCTGGAGTGTACCCACAGGGGCGTTTTCGGATTCACCCCTCCACTTT
CAWSVPTGAFSDSPLHF
>TRBJ1-1|NA|TRBV18|NA
TGTGCCAGCTCGCCAAGCCGGGCGGAGAACACTGAAGCTTTCTTT
CASSPSRAENTEAFF
>TRBJ2-3|TRBD1|TRBV24-1|NA
TGTGCCACCAGTGATCCGGGACAGAGTTACACAGATACGCAGTATTTT
CATSDPGQSYTDTQYF
>TRBJ2-7|NA|TRBV7-6|NA
TGTGCCAGCAGCTCCGGAGGAGGGGACGGAGCCTACGAGCAGTACTTC
CASSSGGGDGAYEQYF
>TRBJ2-3|TRBD2|TRBV6-2/TRBV6-3|NA
TGTGCCAGCAGTTACTCCCGGACTAGCCCCACAGATACGCAGTATTTT
CASSYSRTSPTDTQYF